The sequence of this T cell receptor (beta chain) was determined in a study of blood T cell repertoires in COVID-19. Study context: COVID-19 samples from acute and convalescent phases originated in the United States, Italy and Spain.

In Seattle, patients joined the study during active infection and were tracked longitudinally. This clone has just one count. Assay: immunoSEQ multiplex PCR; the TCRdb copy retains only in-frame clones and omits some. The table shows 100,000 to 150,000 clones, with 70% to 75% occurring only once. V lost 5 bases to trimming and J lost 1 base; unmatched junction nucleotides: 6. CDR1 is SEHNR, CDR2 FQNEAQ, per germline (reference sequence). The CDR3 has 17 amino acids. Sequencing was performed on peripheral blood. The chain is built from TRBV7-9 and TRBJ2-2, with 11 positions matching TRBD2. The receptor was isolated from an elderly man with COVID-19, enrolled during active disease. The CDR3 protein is CASSPSGLAVNTGELFF. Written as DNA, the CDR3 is TGTGCCAGCAGCCCATCGGGACTAGCGGTGAACACCGGGGAGCTGTTTTTT.